A single sample is the source of the 9 T cell receptor beta chains below, sequenced in a study of PD-1 blockade in mismatch repair-deficient tumors. Repertoires were generated with immunoSEQ multiplex PCR, while TCRdb's copy carries only in-frame clones and drops some. The sample shows some 45,000 clones, approximately 80% of them seen only once. The sample here was PBMCs, taken before pembrolizumab treatment. The receptors here all came from an adult with mismatch repair-deficient cancer.

CDR3 sequence (DNA): TGTGCCAGCAGCCAAGGGACTAGCGGGAGAGATAGCACAGATACGCAGTATTTT. Residues: CASSQGTSGRDSTDTQYF. This sequence joins TRBV5-4 and TRBJ2-3; 14 nucleotides agree with TRBD2. Germline V gene data show CDR1 as SGHNT and CDR2 as YYREEE (reference sequence). The trim removed 4 bases at V and 0 bases at J, leaving 7 bases unmatched. CDR3 length equals 18 residues. Full variable domain (remainder filled in from reference TRBV5-4 and TRBJ2-3): ETGVTQSPTHLIKTRGQQVTLRCSSQSGHNTVSWYQQALGQGPQFIFQYYREEENGRGNFPPRFSGLQFPNYSSELNVNALELDDSALYLCASSQGTSGRDSTDTQYFGPGTRLTVL.

This clone was seen just once. The V and J genes are TRBV23-1 and TRBJ2-7; the D is unclear. TRBV23-1 belongs to the ORF category, with a function that is uncertain. V lost 7 bases and J 0 bases, leaving 13 bases between the germline ends. This CDR3 is built from 14 residues. The CDR3 DNA reads as TGCGCCAGCACAAGGCCGCCGAGCTCCTACGAGCAGTACTTC. Its translation is CASTRPPSSYEQYF.

V gene TRBV7-9 combines with J gene TRBJ2-1; D ambiguous. The V gene's germline CDR1 is SEHNR and CDR2 FQNEAQ (reference sequence). Trimming shortened V by 5 bases and J by 8 bases, and 7 bases separated the two germline ends. CDR3 length: 11 residues. CDR3 DNA sequence: TGTGCCAGCAGCCTAGGGCATGAGCAGTTCTTC. This sequence encodes CASSLGHEQFF.

This chain uses TRBV7-9 with TRBJ2-3, with D perhaps being TRBD1 or TRBD2 (5 bases each). The CDR3 is made up of 15 amino acids. The V end was cut by 2 bases, the J end by 6 bases, with 15 bases between. Germline CDR1 reads SEHNR; CDR2 reads FQNEAQ (reference sequence). The CDR3 sequence: CASSLSIQGEDTQYF. In DNA form, the CDR3 reads TGTGCCAGCAGCTTATCTATCCAGGGAGAGGATACGCAGTATTTT.

The chain couples TRBV18 to TRBJ2-1; TRBD2 might be the D (5 bases). Trimming cost V 2 bases and J 6 bases, with 11 bases left between them. CDR1 and CDR2 (germline): KGHSH, LQKENI. The CDR3 runs to 14 residues. The CDR3 DNA sequence: TGTGCCAGCTCACCATGGGAGCGGCCCAATGAGCAGTTCTTC. The encoded protein is CASSPWERPNEQFF. The variable domain in full, with the rest retrieved from reference TRBV18 and TRBJ2-1, is NAGVMQNPRHLVRRRGQEARLRCSPMKGHSHVYWYRQLPEEGLKFMVYLQKENIIDESGMPKERFSAEFPKEGPSILRIQQVVRGDSAAYFCASSPWERPNEQFFGPGTRLTVL.

CDR3 DNA sequence: TGTGCCAGCAGCTCCGGGACTTCCACCGGGGAGCTGTTTTTT. This translates into CASSSGTSTGELFF. This sequence joins TRBV13 and TRBJ2-2; a possible D gene is TRBD2 (6 bases). The V end was cut by 4 bases, the J end by 4 bases, with 10 bases between. CDR3 length: 14 amino acids. In germline, CDR1 is PRHDT, CDR2 FYEKMQ (reference sequence).

V gene TRBV27 combines with J gene TRBJ1-5; perhaps TRBD1 as D (5 bases). The CDR3 spans 15 residues. The germline V gene encodes CDR1 MNHEY and CDR2 SMNVEV (reference sequence). V was pared by 5 bases and J by 3 bases, with 14 bases between. CDR3 protein: CASSSTGPINQPQHF. CDR3 nucleotides: TGTGCCAGCAGTAGTACGGGGCCTATCAATCAGCCCCAGCATTTT.

This clone was recorded once. The rearrangement uses TRBV6-5 and TRBJ2-1; weak D call: TRBD1 (5 bases). The CDR3 runs 15 residues. V was shortened by 8 bases and J by 0 bases, with 14 bases between the two germline ends. CDR1 MNHEY and CDR2 SVGAGI come from the germline V gene. Here the CDR3 reads CASRYRRGSYNEQFF. DNA for the CDR3: TGTGCCAGCCGGTACAGGAGAGGCTCCTACAATGAGCAGTTCTTC.

This clone was observed a few times. The V call is TRBV27, the J call TRBJ1-5, with unresolved D. The CDR3 has 13 amino acids. Germline CDR1 and CDR2: MNHEY and SMNVEV (reference sequence). V was pared by 2 bases and J by 0 bases, with 2 bases between. The CDR3: CASSLVSNQPQHF. As DNA, the CDR3 is TGTGCCAGCAGTTTAGTTAGCAATCAGCCCCAGCATTTT.